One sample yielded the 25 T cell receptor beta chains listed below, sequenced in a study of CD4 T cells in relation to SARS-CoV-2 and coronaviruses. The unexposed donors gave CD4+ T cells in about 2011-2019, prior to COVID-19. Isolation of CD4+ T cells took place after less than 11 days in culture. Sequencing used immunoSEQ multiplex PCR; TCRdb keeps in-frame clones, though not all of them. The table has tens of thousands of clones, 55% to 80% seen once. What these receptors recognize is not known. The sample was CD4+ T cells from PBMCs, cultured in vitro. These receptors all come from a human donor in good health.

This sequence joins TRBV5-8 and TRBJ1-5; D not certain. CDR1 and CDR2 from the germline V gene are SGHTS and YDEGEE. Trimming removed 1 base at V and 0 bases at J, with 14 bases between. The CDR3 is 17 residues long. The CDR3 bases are TGTGCCAGCAGCTTGTACGTCACAAAAAATAGCAATCAGCCCCAGCATTTT. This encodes CASSLYVTKNSNQPQHF.

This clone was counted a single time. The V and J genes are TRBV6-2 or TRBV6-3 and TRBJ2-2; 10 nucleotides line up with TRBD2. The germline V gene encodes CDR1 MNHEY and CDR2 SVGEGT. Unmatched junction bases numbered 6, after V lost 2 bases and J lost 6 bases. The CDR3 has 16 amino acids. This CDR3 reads CASSYRASGGPGELFF. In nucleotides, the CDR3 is TGTGCCAGCAGTTACAGGGCTAGCGGGGGCCCCGGGGAGCTGTTTTTT.

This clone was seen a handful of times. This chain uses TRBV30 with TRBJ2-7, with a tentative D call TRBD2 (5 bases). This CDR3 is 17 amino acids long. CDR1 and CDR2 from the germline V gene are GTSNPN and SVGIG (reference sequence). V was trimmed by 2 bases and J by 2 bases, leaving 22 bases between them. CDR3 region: CAWSTTLRGIQTYEQYF. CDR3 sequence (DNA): TGTGCCTGGAGTACAACCCTCCGAGGGATTCAAACCTACGAGCAGTACTTC.

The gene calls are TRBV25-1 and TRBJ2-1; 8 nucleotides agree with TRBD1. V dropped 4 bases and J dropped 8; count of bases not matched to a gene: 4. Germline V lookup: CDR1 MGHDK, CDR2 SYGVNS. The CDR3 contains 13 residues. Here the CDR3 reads CASSAQGAHEQFF. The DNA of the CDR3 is TGTGCCAGCAGTGCCCAGGGGGCACATGAGCAGTTCTTC.

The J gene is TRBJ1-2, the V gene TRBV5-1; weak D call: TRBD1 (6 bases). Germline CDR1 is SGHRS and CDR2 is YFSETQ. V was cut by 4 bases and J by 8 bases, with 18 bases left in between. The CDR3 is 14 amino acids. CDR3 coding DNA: TGCGCCAGCAGCGACCCGCGGGTCAGGGGAGGCTACACCTTC. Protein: CASSDPRVRGGYTF.

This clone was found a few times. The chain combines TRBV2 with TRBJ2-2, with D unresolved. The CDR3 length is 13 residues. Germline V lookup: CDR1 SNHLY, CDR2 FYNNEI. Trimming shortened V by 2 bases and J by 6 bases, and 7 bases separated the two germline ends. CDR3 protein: CASSERWAGELFF. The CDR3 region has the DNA TGTGCCAGCAGTGAAAGGTGGGCCGGGGAGCTGTTTTTT. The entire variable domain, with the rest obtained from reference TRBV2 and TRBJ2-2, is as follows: EPEVTQTPSHQVTQMGQEVILRCVPISNHLYFYWYRQILGQKVEFLVSFYNNEISEKSEIFDDQFSVERPDGSNFTLKIRSTKLEDSAMYFCASSERWAGELFFGEGSRLTVL.

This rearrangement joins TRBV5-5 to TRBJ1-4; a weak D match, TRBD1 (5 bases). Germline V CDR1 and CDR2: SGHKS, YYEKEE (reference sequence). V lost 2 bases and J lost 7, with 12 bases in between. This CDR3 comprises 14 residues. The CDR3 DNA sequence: TGTGCCAGCAGCTTCGGGGGGGTTAGTGAAAAACTGTTTTTT. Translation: CASSFGGVSEKLFF.

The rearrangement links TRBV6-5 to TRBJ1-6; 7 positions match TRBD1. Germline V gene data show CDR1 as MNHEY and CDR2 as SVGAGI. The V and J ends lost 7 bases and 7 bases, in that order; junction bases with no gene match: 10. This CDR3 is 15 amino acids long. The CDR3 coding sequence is TGTGCCAGCACCTGGGACAGATTAGTAAATTCACCCCTCCACTTT. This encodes CASTWDRLVNSPLHF.

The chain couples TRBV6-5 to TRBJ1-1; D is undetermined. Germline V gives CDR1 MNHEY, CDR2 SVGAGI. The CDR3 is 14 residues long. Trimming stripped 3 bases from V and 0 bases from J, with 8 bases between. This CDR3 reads CASSYGVVNTEAFF. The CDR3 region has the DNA TGTGCCAGCAGTTATGGAGTAGTGAACACTGAAGCTTTCTTT.

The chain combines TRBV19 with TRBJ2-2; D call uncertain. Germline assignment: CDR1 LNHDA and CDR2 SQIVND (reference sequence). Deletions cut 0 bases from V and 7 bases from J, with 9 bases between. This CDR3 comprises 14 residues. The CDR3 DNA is TGTGCCAGTAGTATAGAATGGGGTCGCGGGGAGCTGTTTTTT. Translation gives CASSIEWGRGELFF.

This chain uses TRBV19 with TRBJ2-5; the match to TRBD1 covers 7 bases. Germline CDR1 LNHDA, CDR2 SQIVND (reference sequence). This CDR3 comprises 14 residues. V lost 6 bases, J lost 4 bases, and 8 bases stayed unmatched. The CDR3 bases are TGTGCCAGTAGCCAACAGGGGTTAGGAGAGACCCAGTACTTC. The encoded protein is CASSQQGLGETQYF.

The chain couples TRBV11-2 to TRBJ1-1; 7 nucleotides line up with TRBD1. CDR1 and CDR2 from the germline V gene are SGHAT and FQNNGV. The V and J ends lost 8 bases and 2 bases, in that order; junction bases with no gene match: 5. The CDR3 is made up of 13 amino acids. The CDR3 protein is CASQGVGNTEAFF. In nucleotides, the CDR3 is TGTGCCAGCCAGGGGGTTGGAAACACTGAAGCTTTCTTT. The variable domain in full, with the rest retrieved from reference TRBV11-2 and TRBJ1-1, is EAGVAQSPRYKIIEKRQSVAFWCNPISGHATLYWYQQILGQGPKLLIQFQNNGVVDDSQLPKDRFSAERLKGVDSTLKIQPAKLEDSAVYLCASQGVGNTEAFFGQGTRLTVV.

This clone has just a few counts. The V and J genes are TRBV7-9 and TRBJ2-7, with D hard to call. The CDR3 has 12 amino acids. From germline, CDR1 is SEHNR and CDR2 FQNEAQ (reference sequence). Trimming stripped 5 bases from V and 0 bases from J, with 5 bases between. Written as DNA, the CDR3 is TGTGCCAGCAGCGGACGCTCCTACGAGCAGTACTTC. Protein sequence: CASSGRSYEQYF.

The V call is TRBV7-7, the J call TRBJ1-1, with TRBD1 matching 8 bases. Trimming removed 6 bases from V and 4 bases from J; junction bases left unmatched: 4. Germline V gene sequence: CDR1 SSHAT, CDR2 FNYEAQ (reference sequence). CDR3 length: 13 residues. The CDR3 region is CASSQTGGTEAFF. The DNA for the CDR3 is TGTGCCAGCAGTCAAACAGGGGGCACTGAAGCTTTCTTT. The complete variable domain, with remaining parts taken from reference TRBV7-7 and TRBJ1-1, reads GAGVSQSPRYKVTKRGQDVTLRCDPISSHATLYWYQQALGQGPEFLTYFNYEAQPDKSGLPSDRFSAERPEGSISTLTIQRTEQRDSAMYRCASSQTGGTEAFFGQGTRLTVV.

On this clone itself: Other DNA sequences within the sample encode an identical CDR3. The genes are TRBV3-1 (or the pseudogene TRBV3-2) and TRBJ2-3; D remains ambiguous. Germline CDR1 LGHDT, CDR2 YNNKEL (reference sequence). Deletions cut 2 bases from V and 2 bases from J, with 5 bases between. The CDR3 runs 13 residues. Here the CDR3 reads CASSQPPTDTQYF. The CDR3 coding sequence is TGTGCCAGCAGCCAACCCCCCACAGATACGCAGTATTTT.

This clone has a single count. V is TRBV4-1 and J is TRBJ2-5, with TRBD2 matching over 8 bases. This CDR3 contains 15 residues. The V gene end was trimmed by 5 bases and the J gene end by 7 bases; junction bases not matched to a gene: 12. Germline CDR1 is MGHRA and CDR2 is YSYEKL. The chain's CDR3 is CASSSPAGGDWTQYF. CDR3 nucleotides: TGCGCCAGCAGCTCCCCGGCGGGGGGAGATTGGACCCAGTACTTC.

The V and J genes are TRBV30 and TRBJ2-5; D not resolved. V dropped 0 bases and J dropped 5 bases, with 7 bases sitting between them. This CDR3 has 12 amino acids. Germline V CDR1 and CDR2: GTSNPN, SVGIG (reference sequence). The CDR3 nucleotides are TGTGCCTGGAGTGTACAGTCGGAGACCCAGTACTTC. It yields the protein CAWSVQSETQYF.

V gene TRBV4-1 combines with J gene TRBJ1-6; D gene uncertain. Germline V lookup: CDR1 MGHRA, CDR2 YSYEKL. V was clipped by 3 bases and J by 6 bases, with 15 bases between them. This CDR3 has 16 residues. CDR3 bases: TGCGCCAGCAGCCACCTTGGGGTAAGAAGTAATTCACCCCTCCACTTT. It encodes CASSHLGVRSNSPLHF.

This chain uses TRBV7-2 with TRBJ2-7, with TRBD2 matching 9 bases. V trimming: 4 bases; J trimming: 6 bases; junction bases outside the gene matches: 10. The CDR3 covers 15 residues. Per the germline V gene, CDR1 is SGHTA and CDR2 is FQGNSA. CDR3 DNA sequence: TGTGCCAGCAGCTACCGGAGCGGGGGGCTTCCCGAGCAGTACTTC. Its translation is CASSYRSGGLPEQYF.

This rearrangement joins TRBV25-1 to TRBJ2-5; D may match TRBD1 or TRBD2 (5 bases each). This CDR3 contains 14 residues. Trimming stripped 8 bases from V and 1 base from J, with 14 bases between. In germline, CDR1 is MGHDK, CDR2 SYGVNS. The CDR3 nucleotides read TGTGCCAGCCTTGGCCGAGGGGCCCAAGAGACCCAGTACTTC. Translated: CASLGRGAQETQYF.

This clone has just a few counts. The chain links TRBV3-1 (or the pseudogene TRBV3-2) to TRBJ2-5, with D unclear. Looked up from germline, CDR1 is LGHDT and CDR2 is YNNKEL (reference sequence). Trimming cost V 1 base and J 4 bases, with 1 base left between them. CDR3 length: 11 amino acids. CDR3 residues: CASSQGETQYF. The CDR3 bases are TGTGCCAGCAGCCAAGGAGAGACCCAGTACTTC.

CDR3 DNA sequence: TGTGCCAGCAGGACGGACAGGGGAGGACAAGAGACCCAGTACTTC. Its translation: CASRTDRGGQETQYF. The rearrangement uses TRBV2 and TRBJ2-5; 9 bases line up with TRBD1. Trimming took 6 bases from V and 2 from J; bases not matched to a gene: 7. Germline-derived CDR1 and CDR2 are SNHLY and FYNNEI. The CDR3 extends over 15 amino acids. Drawing the rest from reference TRBV2 and TRBJ2-5, the complete variable domain is EPEVTQTPSHQVTQMGQEVILRCVPISNHLYFYWYRQILGQKVEFLVSFYNNEISEKSEIFDDQFSVERPDGSNFTLKIRSTKLEDSAMYFCASRTDRGGQETQYFGPGTRLLVL.

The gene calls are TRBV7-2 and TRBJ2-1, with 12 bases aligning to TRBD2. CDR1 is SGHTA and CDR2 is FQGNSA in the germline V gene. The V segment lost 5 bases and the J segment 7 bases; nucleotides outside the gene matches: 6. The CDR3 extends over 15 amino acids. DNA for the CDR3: TGTGCCAGCAGCCCTGGGCTAGCGGGGGGGAATGAGCAGTTCTTC. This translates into CASSPGLAGGNEQFF.

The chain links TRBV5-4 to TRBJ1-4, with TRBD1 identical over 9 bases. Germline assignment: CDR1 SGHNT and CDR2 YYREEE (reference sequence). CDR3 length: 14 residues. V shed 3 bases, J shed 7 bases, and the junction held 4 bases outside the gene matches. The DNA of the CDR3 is TGTGCCAGCAGCTCCGGGACAGGGAGTGAAAAACTGTTTTTT. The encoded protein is CASSSGTGSEKLFF.

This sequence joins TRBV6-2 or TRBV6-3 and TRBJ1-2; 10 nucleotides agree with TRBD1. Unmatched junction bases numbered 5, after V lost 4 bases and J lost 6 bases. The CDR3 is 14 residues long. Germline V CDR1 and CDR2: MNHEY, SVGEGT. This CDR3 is CASSSGTGVDGYTF. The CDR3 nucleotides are TGTGCCAGCAGTTCCGGGACAGGGGTTGATGGCTACACCTTC.